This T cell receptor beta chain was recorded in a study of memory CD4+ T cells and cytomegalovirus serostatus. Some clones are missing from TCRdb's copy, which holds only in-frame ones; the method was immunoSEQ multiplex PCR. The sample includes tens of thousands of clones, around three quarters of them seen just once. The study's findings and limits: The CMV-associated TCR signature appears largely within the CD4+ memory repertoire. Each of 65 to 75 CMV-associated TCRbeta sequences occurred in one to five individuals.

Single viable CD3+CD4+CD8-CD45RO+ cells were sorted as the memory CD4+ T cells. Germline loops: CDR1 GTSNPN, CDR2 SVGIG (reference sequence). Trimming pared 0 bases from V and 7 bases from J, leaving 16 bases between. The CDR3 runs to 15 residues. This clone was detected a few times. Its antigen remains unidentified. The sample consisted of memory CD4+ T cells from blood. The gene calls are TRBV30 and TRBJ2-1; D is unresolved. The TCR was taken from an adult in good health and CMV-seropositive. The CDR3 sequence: CAWSVVSLRGNEQFF. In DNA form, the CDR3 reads TGTGCCTGGAGTGTGGTATCGTTACGAGGTAATGAGCAGTTCTTC.